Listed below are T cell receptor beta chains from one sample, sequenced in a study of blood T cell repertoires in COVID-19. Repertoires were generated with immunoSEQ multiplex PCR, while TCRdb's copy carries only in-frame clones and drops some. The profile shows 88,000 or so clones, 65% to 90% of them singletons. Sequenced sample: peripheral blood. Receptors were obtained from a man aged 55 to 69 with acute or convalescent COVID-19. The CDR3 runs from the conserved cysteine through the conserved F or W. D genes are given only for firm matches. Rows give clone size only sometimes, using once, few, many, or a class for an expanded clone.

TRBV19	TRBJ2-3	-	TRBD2	TGTGCCAGTTCCCTCTCGGAAGCGGGAGTGACAGATACGCAGTATTTT	CASSLSEAGVTDTQYF
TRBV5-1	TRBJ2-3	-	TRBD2	TGCGCCAGCAGTTTGGGACTATCAAGAACCGCAGATACGCAGTATTTT	CASSLGLSRTADTQYF
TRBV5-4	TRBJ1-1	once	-	TGTGCCAGCAGTCTAGGACACAAAGTGTGGGGCACTGAAGCTTTCTTT	CASSLGHKVWGTEAFF
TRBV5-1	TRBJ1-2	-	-	TGCGCCAGCAGCCCGGACAGAAGCGCGCGAAGTGGCTACACCTTC	CASSPDRSARSGYTF
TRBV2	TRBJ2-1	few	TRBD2	TGTGCCAGCAGTCTCGGACTAGCGGGAGTTGATGAGCAGTTCTTC	CASSLGLAGVDEQFF
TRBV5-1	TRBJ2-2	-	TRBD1	TGCGCCAGCAGCTATCCACCGGGACAGGGGGCGAACACCGGGGAGCTGTTTTTT	CASSYPPGQGANTGELFF
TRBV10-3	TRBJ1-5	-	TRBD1	TGTGCCATCAGTGGAACAGGGGGCAATCAGCCCCAGCATTTT	CAISGTGGNQPQHF
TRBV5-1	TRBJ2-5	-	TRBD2	TGCGCCAGCCTGCCGGGACTAGAGATGGGGAAAGAGACCCAGTACTTC	CASLPGLEMGKETQYF
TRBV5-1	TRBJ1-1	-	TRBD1	TGCGCCAGCAGCCGGACAGGGCCCTCAATGAACACTGAAGCTTTCTTT	CASSRTGPSMNTEAFF
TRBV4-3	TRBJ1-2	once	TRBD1	TGCGCCAGCAGCCAAGATCCGGGACAGGGTGCATATGGCTACACCTTC	CASSQDPGQGAYGYTF
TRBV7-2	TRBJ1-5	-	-	TGTGCCAGCAGCCCGGGGATTAGTCAGCCCCAGCATTTT	CASSPGISQPQHF
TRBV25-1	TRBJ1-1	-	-	TGTGCCAGCAATTGGGAAGGAGGTGAAGCTTTCTTT	CASNWEGGEAFF
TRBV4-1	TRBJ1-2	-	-	TGCGCCAGCAGCCAAGGGGCAGGGGACGGCTATGGCTACACCTTC	CASSQGAGDGYGYTF
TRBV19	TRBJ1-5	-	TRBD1	TGTGCCAGTAGTATCGGGACAGGGGAGCATCAGCCCCAGCATTTT	CASSIGTGEHQPQHF
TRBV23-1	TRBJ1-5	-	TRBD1	TGCGCCAGCCCTTGCGAAGCCGGGACAGGGGGCCGGTATAGCAATCAGCCCCAGCATTTT	CASPCEAGTGGRYSNQPQHF
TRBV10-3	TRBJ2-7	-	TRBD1	TGTGCCATCAGTCGGGACAGGGAAGGCTACGAGCAGTACTTC	CAISRDREGYEQYF
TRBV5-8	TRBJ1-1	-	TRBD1	TGTGCCAGCACCTACGCAGGGGGTCGGACTGAAGCTTTCTTT	CASTYAGGRTEAFF
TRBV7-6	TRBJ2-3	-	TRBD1	TGTGCCAGCAGCTCCGGGACAGGGGCAGATACGCAGTATTTT	CASSSGTGADTQYF